This entry lists 8 T cell receptor beta chains sequenced from one sample in a study of T cell responses to AZD1222 COVID-19 vaccine. The repertoire was sequenced with immunoSEQ multiplex PCR; TCRdb's copy has only in-frame clones and lacks some. This sample has approximately 200,000 clones, with over 70% found just once. This specimen was peripheral blood, taken on day 0 of MenACWY control vaccination. These receptors were taken from an adult in good health.

The rearrangement joins TRBV29-1 to TRBJ1-1; maybe TRBD1 (6 bases). Germline V gives CDR1 SQVTM, CDR2 ANQGSEA. V was trimmed by 6 bases and J by 2 bases, leaving 16 bases between them. The CDR3 is made up of 14 amino acids. In DNA, the CDR3 is TGCAGCGTCAATCCTAGACAGGTAAACACTGAAGCTTTCTTT. This gives the protein CSVNPRQVNTEAFF.

The CDR3 sequence is CASSLGPPRNSPLHF. As DNA, the CDR3 is TGTGCCAGCAGTTTGGGGCCCCCCCGGAATTCACCCCTCCACTTT. The chain joins TRBV28 to TRBJ1-6; a weak D match, TRBD1 (5 bases). This CDR3 has 15 residues. V was trimmed by 3 bases and J by 7 bases, leaving 13 bases between them. The V gene's germline CDR1 is MDHEN and CDR2 SYDVKM.

The rearrangement links TRBV30 to TRBJ2-1; unclear D gene. Between the trimmed V and J ends, which lost 2 bases and 1 base, there was a span of 9 bases. The CDR3 is 14 amino acids. Germline-derived CDR1 and CDR2 are GTSNPN and SVGIG (reference sequence). CDR3 sequence reads: CAWSSWDSYNEQFF. CDR3 DNA: TGTGCCTGGAGTTCGTGGGATTCCTACAATGAGCAGTTCTTC.

This chain uses TRBV3-1 (or the pseudogene TRBV3-2) with TRBJ2-5, with D tentatively TRBD1 (6 bases). Trimming removed 6 bases from V and 3 bases from J, with 17 bases in between. The CDR3 has 15 amino acids. Germline CDR1 reads LGHDT; CDR2 reads YNNKEL (reference sequence). The CDR3 bases are TGTGCCAGCAGTCTTCTCGGGGCAGGGGAAGAGACCCAGTACTTC. Translating it yields CASSLLGAGEETQYF.

The V gene is TRBV19, the J gene TRBJ2-7; 9 nucleotides line up with TRBD2. This CDR3 contains 14 residues. The V segment lost 7 bases and the J segment 2 bases; nucleotides outside the gene matches: 6. Germline CDR1 LNHDA, CDR2 SQIVND (reference sequence). The CDR3 here is CASTPSGAPYEQYF. The CDR3 DNA reads TGTGCCAGTACTCCTAGCGGGGCGCCCTACGAGCAGTACTTC.

The rearrangement uses TRBV20-1 and TRBJ2-7; 7 nucleotides align to TRBD1. Germline trimming cut 3 bases from V and 3 bases from J; bases unmatched to any gene: 2. CDR1 and CDR2 from the germline V gene are DFQATT and SNEGSKA (reference sequence). The CDR3 totals 12 residues. The CDR3 bases are TGCAGTGCTAGTCCAGGGGGCTACGAGCAGTACTTC. It yields the protein CSASPGGYEQYF.

This clone occurred a few times. The V and J genes are TRBV11-3 and TRBJ2-7, with 7 bases identical to TRBD2. Germline V gene lookup returns CDR1 SGHNT and CDR2 YENEEA. The CDR3 length is 13 residues. The V segment lost 4 bases and the J segment 6 bases; nucleotides outside the gene matches: 6. CDR3 sequence reads: CASSWTSTGEQYF. Here the CDR3 DNA reads TGTGCCAGCAGCTGGACTAGTACGGGCGAGCAGTACTTC.

The table lists this clone with a count of one. The chain recombines TRBV28 with TRBJ1-5; D is perhaps TRBD1 (5 bases). Trimming stripped 2 bases from V and 7 bases from J, with 15 bases between. Germline V CDR1 and CDR2: MDHEN, SYDVKM. This CDR3 contains 15 residues. The DNA of the CDR3 is TGTGCCAGCAGTTTAGGCACAACAGGAAACCAGCCCCAGCATTTT. It encodes CASSLGTTGNQPQHF.